The 25 T cell receptor beta chains reported below all come from one sample, sequenced in a study of T cell responses to AZD1222 COVID-19 vaccine. Here immunoSEQ multiplex PCR was the method, and the copy in TCRdb shows in-frame clones only, minus some. The table shows roughly 160,000 clones, with about 91% occurring only once. Sequences were derived from peripheral blood, sampled on day 0 of MenACWY control vaccination. The receptors come from an adult in good health.

The chain uses TRBV30 and TRBJ1-5; D perhaps matches TRBD1 (5 bases). The CDR3 has 14 amino acids. Germline CDR1 reads GTSNPN; CDR2 reads SVGIG (reference sequence). Between the trimmed V and J ends, which lost 0 bases and 7 bases, there was a span of 13 bases. The chain's CDR3 is CAWSVGGLGQPQHF. The CDR3 DNA follows: TGTGCCTGGAGTGTCGGGGGGTTAGGACAGCCCCAGCATTTT.

The chain uses TRBV9 and TRBJ1-1, with TRBD1 identical over 7 bases. J gave up 5 bases and V 3 bases, and 4 bases lay outside the gene matches. In germline, CDR1 is SGDLS, CDR2 YYNGEE. The CDR3 extends over 13 amino acids. The CDR3 reads CASSEGQLTEAFF. CDR3 bases: TGTGCCAGCAGCGAGGGACAGCTGACTGAAGCTTTCTTT.

To note about this clone: The sample holds other DNA sequences that translate to the same CDR3. This sequence joins TRBV12-3 or TRBV12-4 and TRBJ1-1; TRBD1 is a possible D gene (5 bases). V lost 4 bases, J lost 1 base, and 7 bases lay in between. The CDR3 is 13 residues long. This chain's CDR3 is CASSWGRNTEAFF. CDR3 DNA sequence: TGTGCCAGCAGTTGGGGGAGGAACACTGAAGCTTTCTTT.

This chain connects TRBV7-2 to TRBJ2-7; no firm D call. Germline lookup yields CDR1 SGHTA and CDR2 FQGNSA. V gave up 5 bases and J gave up 3 bases, with 17 bases separating them. The CDR3 has 15 amino acids. The CDR3 DNA is TGTGCCAGCAGCACCTTCTTAGGCTCTTTCTACGAGCAGTACTTC. It specifies CASSTFLGSFYEQYF.

The chain combines TRBV11-3 with TRBJ2-1; 9 bases are shared with TRBD1. V gave up 5 bases and J gave up 7 bases; unmatched junction bases: 9. Germline V lookup: CDR1 SGHNT, CDR2 YENEEA. The CDR3 consists of 15 residues. CDR3 region: CASSPRTGVVNEQFF. In DNA form, the CDR3 reads TGTGCCAGCAGCCCAAGGACAGGGGTGGTGAATGAGCAGTTCTTC.

The V and J genes are TRBV25-1 and TRBJ1-2; unclear D gene. This CDR3 contains 17 residues. V was trimmed by 3 bases and J by 7 bases, leaving 24 bases between them. Germline CDR1 is MGHDK and CDR2 is SYGVNS. The CDR3 DNA reads TGTGCCAGCAGTGAGGTGGAGGTGACACAAAGGCAAGCTGGCTACACCTTC. It is translated as CASSEVEVTQRQAGYTF.

The chain couples TRBV30 to TRBJ1-2; D is unclear. From germline, CDR1 is GTSNPN and CDR2 SVGIG (reference sequence). The CDR3 is 13 amino acids. The V and J ends lost 0 bases and 6 bases respectively, with 11 bases between them. CDR3 in DNA: TGTGCCTGGAGTGTAGGTAGCACCGATGGCTACACCTTC. Its translation: CAWSVGSTDGYTF.

This chain connects TRBV2 to TRBJ1-3; D gene ambiguous. The V gene's germline CDR1 is SNHLY and CDR2 FYNNEI. This CDR3 region has 17 residues. V was trimmed by 2 bases and J by 0 bases, leaving 14 bases between them. CDR3 protein: CASSELVARFSGNTIYF. For the CDR3, the DNA is TGTGCCAGCAGTGAATTGGTGGCCAGGTTCTCTGGAAACACCATATATTTT.

The chain employs TRBV28 and TRBJ1-5; D ambiguous. CDR1 is MDHEN, CDR2 SYDVKM, per germline. With 6 bases removed from V and 4 bases from J, the gap between germline ends came to 7 bases. The CDR3 loop spans 12 amino acids. CDR3 coding DNA: TGTGCCAGCAGACCGCCTAATCAGCCCCAGCATTTT. Its protein is CASRPPNQPQHF.

For the CDR3, the DNA is TGTGCCAGCACCACGGGGTTCAATCAGCCCCAGCATTTT. It specifies CASTTGFNQPQHF. This rearrangement joins TRBV6-5 to TRBJ1-5; unclear D gene. The ends were cut back, 7 bases at V and 3 bases at J, with 10 bases in the middle. CDR1 is MNHEY, CDR2 SVGAGI, per germline. The CDR3 runs 13 residues.

The rearrangement links TRBV6-1 to TRBJ2-3; 12 bases fit TRBD2. The trim removed 4 bases at V and 4 bases at J, leaving 6 bases unmatched. The germline CDR1 and CDR2 sequences are MNHNS and SASEGT. The CDR3 has 16 residues. The CDR3 is CASSGLAGGISDTQYF. The CDR3 DNA reads TGTGCCAGCAGTGGGCTAGCGGGAGGGATATCAGATACGCAGTATTTT.

The DNA for the CDR3 is TGCGCCAGCAGCTTGTGGGGAGCGACTAATGAAAAACTGTTTTTT. This translates into CASSLWGATNEKLFF. The chain carries TRBV5-1 and TRBJ1-4; no clear D gene. CDR1 and CDR2 from the germline V gene are SGHRS and YFSETQ. V shed 1 base and J shed 2 bases, with 9 bases lying between them. The CDR3 is 15 amino acids. Together with reference TRBV5-1 and TRBJ1-4, the CDR3 gives the full variable domain: KAGVTQTPRYLIKTRGQQVTLSCSPISGHRSVSWYQQTPGQGLQFLFEYFSETQRNKGNFPGRFSGRQFSNSRSEMNVSTLELGDSALYLCASSLWGATNEKLFFGSGTQLSVL.

CDR3 region: CATSRDWVGDRQYF. Here the CDR3 DNA reads TGTGCCACCAGCAGAGATTGGGTGGGGGACCGTCAGTACTTC. The chain joins TRBV15 to TRBJ2-7; D tentatively fits TRBD1 or TRBD2 (5 bases each). The V end lost 0 bases, the J end lost 10 bases, and 16 bases lay between the germline ends. This CDR3 is 14 amino acids long. The germline CDR1 and CDR2 sequences are LNHNV and YYDKDF (reference sequence).

The table lists this clone with a count of one. The gene calls are TRBV19 and TRBJ1-2, with D unresolved. Between the trimmed V and J ends, which lost 5 bases and 8 bases, there was a span of 15 bases. This CDR3 spans 13 amino acids. Germline-derived CDR1 and CDR2 are LNHDA and SQIVND (reference sequence). The CDR3 DNA reads as TGTGCCAGTAGTTCCGGGCCCCCGTGGGGCTACACCTTC. Translating gives CASSSGPPWGYTF.

The genes are TRBV24-1 and TRBJ2-1; D may correspond to TRBD1 or TRBD2 (5 bases each). Germline V CDR1 and CDR2: KGHDR, SFDVKD. V shed 9 bases and J shed 7 bases, with 12 bases lying between them. The CDR3 has 12 amino acids. CDR3 residues: CATEVGENEQFF. The CDR3 coding sequence is TGTGCCACCGAGGTGGGGGAGAATGAGCAGTTCTTC.

This clone has only one observation. The rearrangement links TRBV3-1 (or the pseudogene TRBV3-2) to TRBJ2-1; 7 nucleotides agree with TRBD2. The ends lost 3 bases at V and 5 bases at J; junction bases unmatched: 10. In germline, CDR1 is LGHDT, CDR2 YNNKEL (reference sequence). The CDR3 runs 16 residues. CDR3 nucleotide sequence: TGTGCCAGCAGCCAGGGACTACCTGGCGTCAACAATGAGCAGTTCTTC. As protein: CASSQGLPGVNNEQFF.

The genes are TRBV7-2 and TRBJ2-7, with D perhaps matching TRBD1 or TRBD2 (5 bases each). CDR3 length: 15 amino acids. Trimming cost V 1 base and J 6 bases, with 16 bases left between them. Germline CDR1 reads SGHTA; CDR2 reads FQGNSA. The CDR3 nucleotides read TGTGCCAGCAGCTTAGAGTGGGGGATAAAGGGCGAGCAGTACTTC. Its translation is CASSLEWGIKGEQYF. The complete variable domain, with remaining parts taken from reference TRBV7-2 and TRBJ2-7, reads GAGVSQSPSNKVTEKGKDVELRCDPISGHTALYWYRQSLGQGLEFLIYFQGNSAPDKSGLPSDRFSAERTGGSVSTLTIQRTQQEDSAVYLCASSLEWGIKGEQYFGPGTRLTVT.

V usage is TRBV3-1 (or the pseudogene TRBV3-2) and J usage is TRBJ2-6; D may be TRBD1 or TRBD2 (5 bases each). Germline CDR1 LGHDT, CDR2 YNNKEL (reference sequence). Trimming shortened V by 0 bases and J by 2 bases, and 8 bases separated the two germline ends. The CDR3 is made up of 16 amino acids. This chain's CDR3 is CASSQDGGAGANVLTF. CDR3 coding DNA: TGTGCCAGCAGCCAAGATGGGGGAGCTGGGGCCAACGTCCTGACTTTC.

The chain couples TRBV12-5 to TRBJ2-5; 8 nucleotides agree with TRBD1. Germline V gene sequence: CDR1 LGHNT, CDR2 FRNRAP. The V and J ends lost 0 bases and 5 bases, in that order; junction bases with no gene match: 11. This CDR3 region has 17 residues. CDR3: CASGLVRSGGLGETQYF. DNA for the CDR3: TGTGCTAGTGGTTTGGTACGGTCAGGGGGCCTTGGGGAGACCCAGTACTTC.

This chain connects TRBV12-3 or TRBV12-4 to TRBJ1-4; no clear D gene. The CDR3 runs 12 residues. V lost 5 bases and J 8 bases, leaving 9 bases between the germline ends. The CDR3 spells CASSPSGEKLFF. The DNA for the CDR3 is TGTGCCAGCAGTCCCTCGGGAGAAAAACTGTTTTTT.

This clone appeared once. The chain has TRBV28 and TRBJ2-7, with 7 bases lining up with TRBD1. Germline CDR1 is MDHEN and CDR2 is SYDVKM. V lost 3 bases, J lost 2 bases, and 7 bases stayed unmatched. This CDR3 region has 15 residues. The CDR3, as DNA: TGTGCCAGCAGTTTGCTCGACAGGGCCCCCTACGAGCAGTACTTC. Amino acids: CASSLLDRAPYEQYF.

The gene calls are TRBV3-1 (or the pseudogene TRBV3-2) and TRBJ2-1; perhaps TRBD1 as D (7 bases). The germline CDR1 and CDR2 sequences are LGHDT and YNNKEL (reference sequence). V was clipped by 0 bases and J by 6 bases, with 9 bases between them. The CDR3 contains 14 residues. The DNA of the CDR3 is TGTGCCAGCAGCCAAGATCAGGGGGGCAATGAGCAGTTCTTC. Translating gives CASSQDQGGNEQFF.

The chain employs TRBV7-9 and TRBJ2-7; D may be TRBD1 or TRBD2 (5 bases each). Germline lookup yields CDR1 SEHNR and CDR2 FQNEAQ (reference sequence). V was pared by 4 bases and J by 7 bases, with 17 bases between. The CDR3 totals 14 residues. This CDR3 reads CASSWGLDGDEQYF. For the CDR3, the DNA is TGTGCCAGCAGCTGGGGCCTTGACGGGGATGAGCAGTACTTC.

The chain is built from TRBV5-1 and TRBJ1-1; D is perhaps TRBD1 (6 bases). The ends were cut back, 4 bases at V and 4 bases at J, with 26 bases in the middle. The germline V gene encodes CDR1 SGHRS and CDR2 YFSETQ. The CDR3 runs 18 residues. CDR3 amino acids: CASSAIPTGSIGSTEAFF. Written as DNA, the CDR3 is TGCGCCAGCAGCGCCATTCCGACAGGCTCAATTGGTAGCACTGAAGCTTTCTTT.

Written as DNA, the CDR3 is TGTGCCAGTACCCAATTCCCCGGAGGAAGCTACTATGGCTACACCTTC. This codes for CASTQFPGGSYYGYTF. This chain connects TRBV19 to TRBJ1-2; unclear D gene. CDR3 length equals 16 residues. Trimming took 7 bases from V and 3 from J, leaving 21 bases between them. Germline V gene sequence: CDR1 LNHDA, CDR2 SQIVND (reference sequence).